The 24 T cell receptor beta chains listed next were all sequenced from one sample in a study of cytomegalovirus exposure and HLA in healthy donors. With 60 Vbeta and 13 Jbeta primers, the PCR was carried out. Some clones are missing from TCRdb's copy, which holds only in-frame ones; the method was immunoSEQ multiplex PCR. The repertoire holds under 150,000 clones, more than 65% seen once, with less than 3.5% in the top ten. The sequenced sample was PBMCs. The receptors derive from a man between 45 and 60 years old in good health and CMV-seronegative.

The V and J genes are TRBV7-6 and TRBJ2-5; D uncertain. The CDR3 spans 13 residues. From germline, CDR1 is SGHVS and CDR2 FNYEAQ. The V and J ends lost 0 bases and 1 base respectively, with 3 bases between them. The CDR3 DNA reads TGTGCCAGCAGCTTAGCCTCCCAAGAGACCCAGTACTTC. It yields the protein CASSLASQETQYF.

This sequence joins TRBV4-1 and TRBJ1-2, with D maybe TRBD1 (5 bases). The CDR3 spans 15 residues. The V and J ends lost 0 bases and 5 bases respectively, with 13 bases between them. CDR1 is MGHRA, CDR2 YSYEKL, per germline. CDR3 in DNA: TGCGCCAGCAGCCAAGATCATAGGGAGGGGTATGGCTACACCTTC. Its translation is CASSQDHREGYGYTF.

This clone was counted a few times. The V gene is TRBV7-9, the J gene TRBJ2-1; 12 nucleotides align to TRBD2. J gave up 8 bases and V 8 bases, and 10 bases lay outside the gene matches. Germline V lookup: CDR1 SEHNR, CDR2 FQNEAQ (reference sequence). CDR3 size: 15 residues. This CDR3 is CASARLAGGPDEQFF. CDR3 coding DNA: TGTGCCAGCGCGCGCCTAGCGGGGGGGCCCGATGAGCAGTTCTTC.

The chain combines TRBV5-1 with TRBJ2-3, with TRBD1 identical over 10 bases. Unmatched junction bases numbered 3, after V lost 3 bases and J lost 2 bases. Germline CDR1 is SGHRS and CDR2 is YFSETQ. The CDR3 extends over 15 amino acids. In DNA, the CDR3 is TGCGCCAGCAGCTCCGGGACAGGGGCCACAGATACGCAGTATTTT. Amino acids: CASSSGTGATDTQYF.

The V call is TRBV4-3, the J call TRBJ2-3, with a tentative D call TRBD2 (5 bases). V lost 0 bases to trimming and J lost 10 bases, with 11 bases between them. There are 13 residues in the CDR3. Germline V gives CDR1 LGHNA, CDR2 YSLEER. The CDR3 nucleotides read TGCGCCAGCAGCCAAGAAGTGGGGAGATCGCAGTATTTT. It codes for CASSQEVGRSQYF.

The V call is TRBV2, the J call TRBJ2-2; D might be TRBD2 (5 bases). Trimming removed 4 bases at V and 3 bases at J, with 9 bases between. The CDR3 extends over 14 amino acids. CDR1 SNHLY and CDR2 FYNNEI come from the germline V gene. The CDR3 is CASSGTRDTGELFF. Written as DNA, the CDR3 is TGTGCCAGCAGTGGAACTAGGGACACCGGGGAGCTGTTTTTT.

The chain recombines TRBV6-5 with TRBJ1-1; 8 bases match TRBD1. This CDR3 region has 12 residues. V was pared by 8 bases and J by 6 bases, with 5 bases of the junction left unmatched. From germline, CDR1 is MNHEY and CDR2 SVGAGI. In DNA form, the CDR3 reads TGTGCCAGCGGACAGGGCAGCTCTGAAGCTTTCTTT. It codes for CASGQGSSEAFF.

The V call is TRBV18, the J call TRBJ1-5, with 7 bases lining up with TRBD1. V gave up 5 bases and J gave up 5 bases; unmatched junction bases: 9. Per germline, CDR1 KGHSH and CDR2 LQKENI. The CDR3 covers 15 residues. The CDR3 spells CASSTRDRNYQPQHF. In DNA, the CDR3 is TGTGCCAGCTCAACCCGGGACAGAAATTATCAGCCCCAGCATTTT.

The CDR3 DNA follows: TGCAGCGTTGTGGGGCGGTCGACTAACACTGAAGCTTTCTTT. Amino acid sequence: CSVVGRSTNTEAFF. This chain links TRBV29-1 with TRBJ1-1; tentative D call: TRBD1 (5 bases). The V and J ends lost 4 bases and 2 bases respectively, with 14 bases between them. The CDR3 length is 14 residues. Germline values: CDR1 SQVTM, CDR2 ANQGSEA.

This rearrangement joins TRBV7-8 to TRBJ2-1; TRBD2 agrees at 7 bases. CDR1 SGHVS and CDR2 FQNEAQ come from the germline V gene. There are 15 residues in the CDR3. The trim removed 6 bases at V and 5 bases at J, leaving 10 bases unmatched. CDR3 bases: TGTGCCAGCAGATTCGGCGGGACTACCGACAATGAGCAGTTCTTC. Its translation: CASRFGGTTDNEQFF.

The genes are TRBV25-1 and TRBJ2-3, with 7 bases identical to TRBD1. Germline CDR1 and CDR2: MGHDK and SYGVNS. This CDR3 has 18 residues. V shed 2 bases and J 3 bases; nucleotides not matched to a gene: 14. The chain's CDR3 is CASSERPTRQGSTDTQYF. DNA for the CDR3: TGTGCCAGCAGTGAACGACCCACCCGACAGGGAAGTACAGATACGCAGTATTTT.

The chain employs TRBV4-1 and TRBJ1-1, with TRBD1 as a possible D gene (5 bases). The CDR3 totals 14 residues. Germline lookup yields CDR1 MGHRA and CDR2 YSYEKL. Trimming removed 1 base from V and 5 bases from J, with 11 bases in between. CDR3 sequence reads: CASSQVSSGTEAFF. CDR3 DNA: TGCGCCAGCAGCCAAGTCTCATCAGGGACTGAAGCTTTCTTT.

J is TRBJ1-2 and V is TRBV14; D uncertain. CDR1 and CDR2 (germline): SGHDN, FVKESK. V was shortened by 0 bases and J by 4 bases, with 9 bases between the two germline ends. The CDR3 is 14 residues long. The CDR3 loop reads CASSQESRSYGYTF. CDR3 DNA: TGTGCCAGCAGCCAAGAGTCCCGGAGCTATGGCTACACCTTC.

The chain uses TRBV6-4 and TRBJ2-1; 9 positions agree with TRBD2. Trimming took 7 bases from V and 2 from J; bases not matched to a gene: 9. The CDR3 has 16 amino acids. Germline V gene lookup returns CDR1 MRHNA and CDR2 SNTAGT. CDR3: CASNRSGGDPYNEQFF. CDR3 DNA: TGTGCCAGCAACCGTAGCGGGGGCGACCCCTACAATGAGCAGTTCTTC.

This clone has just a few counts. The CDR3 sequence is CASSLPGSYNEQFF. In nucleotides, the CDR3 is TGTGCCAGCAGCTTACCGGGCTCCTACAATGAGCAGTTCTTC. The chain combines TRBV11-2 with TRBJ2-1; the D is unclear. Germline V lookup: CDR1 SGHAT, CDR2 FQNNGV. The V end was cut by 2 bases, the J end by 0 bases, with 5 bases between. The CDR3 is made up of 14 amino acids.

This chain connects TRBV19 to TRBJ1-1; D gene unclear. CDR3 length equals 16 residues. Trimming cost V 3 bases and J 0 bases, with 14 bases left between them. Germline assignment: CDR1 LNHDA and CDR2 SQIVND (reference sequence). Here the CDR3 DNA reads TGTGCCAGTAGTATTACCTCCCTGGGCATGAACACTGAAGCTTTCTTT. This translates into CASSITSLGMNTEAFF.

V is TRBV11-1 and J is TRBJ1-1; tentative D call: TRBD1 (6 bases). The CDR3 consists of 13 residues. V was pared by 3 bases and J by 3 bases, with 8 bases between. From germline, CDR1 is SGHAT and CDR2 FQDESV (reference sequence). The CDR3 reads CASSFTGHTEAFF. DNA of the CDR3: TGTGCCAGCAGCTTTACAGGGCACACTGAAGCTTTCTTT.

This clone has more than one count but fewer than ten. The V call is TRBV18, the J call TRBJ1-5, with 7 bases identical to TRBD1. The CDR3 is made up of 15 amino acids. V lost 4 bases to trimming and J lost 0 bases; unmatched junction nucleotides: 3. The germline CDR1 and CDR2 sequences are KGHSH and LQKENI. The CDR3 protein is CASSLGTVSNQPQHF. The CDR3, as DNA: TGTGCCAGCTCACTCGGGACAGTTAGCAATCAGCCCCAGCATTTT.

This clone was seen a few times. The chain uses TRBV4-2 and TRBJ2-7, with 10 bases aligning to TRBD2. Germline V gene data show CDR1 as LGHNA and CDR2 as YNFKEQ. The V and J ends lost 0 bases and 3 bases, in that order; junction bases with no gene match: 8. This CDR3 region has 17 residues. CDR3 nucleotides: TGTGCCAGCAGCCAAGATCCCACTAGCGGGGCTTACTACGAGCAGTACTTC. Residues: CASSQDPTSGAYYEQYF.

The rearrangement joins TRBV7-8 to TRBJ2-7; 9 nucleotides align to TRBD1. Looked up from germline, CDR1 is SGHVS and CDR2 is FQNEAQ. With 5 bases clipped from V and 2 bases from J, the junction kept 16 bases outside the gene matches. The CDR3 runs to 18 residues. In nucleotides, the CDR3 is TGTGCCAGCAGCCATAAACCGGGACAGGGACCAGCGACCTACGAGCAGTACTTC. This encodes CASSHKPGQGPATYEQYF.

The chain combines TRBV30 with TRBJ2-3; 12 bases fit TRBD2. With 7 bases clipped from V and 3 bases from J, the junction kept 5 bases outside the gene matches. The germline gives CDR1 GTSNPN, CDR2 SVGIG (reference sequence). This CDR3 is 14 amino acids long. The CDR3 region has the DNA TGTGCCTCTCGACTAGCGGGGGTAACAGATACGCAGTATTTT. Its translation: CASRLAGVTDTQYF.

CDR3 protein: CASSEGFTGAYGYTF. The CDR3 DNA is TGTGCCAGCAGTGAAGGGTTTACAGGGGCCTATGGCTACACCTTC. The J gene is TRBJ1-2, the V gene TRBV6-1; 7 bases match TRBD1. CDR1 and CDR2 (germline): MNHNS, SASEGT. J was trimmed by 4 bases and V by 1 base; bases with no gene match: 6. The length of the CDR3 is 15 residues.

This chain connects TRBV6-1 to TRBJ1-6, with D unresolved. Germline V gene lookup returns CDR1 MNHNS and CDR2 SASEGT. This CDR3 spans 13 amino acids. V lost 8 bases, J lost 4 bases, and 9 bases lay in between. The CDR3, as DNA: TGTGCCAGCGCGGCATCTTATAATTCACCCCTCCACTTT. Its translation: CASAASYNSPLHF.

The rearrangement joins TRBV7-2 to TRBJ1-5; D ambiguous. CDR1 and CDR2 from the germline V gene are SGHTA and FQGNSA. Trimming pared 1 base from V and 6 bases from J, leaving 10 bases between. The CDR3 extends over 14 amino acids. Written as DNA, the CDR3 is TGTGCCAGCAGCTTAGGCGAGTTCCTTCAGCCCCAGCATTTT. Amino acids: CASSLGEFLQPQHF.